This T cell receptor (beta chain) was recovered during a study of T cell changes during pregnancy in multiple sclerosis. The protocol was immunoSEQ multiplex PCR, while the TCRdb copy is restricted to in-frame clones and leaves out a portion. The repertoire holds approximately 52,000 clones, with 80% to 95% as singletons. Germline V gene data show CDR1 as SQVTM and CDR2 as ANQGSEA. The CDR3 covers 12 residues. Unmatched junction bases numbered 4, after V lost 7 bases and J lost 3 bases. The sequenced sample was CD4+ T cells from peripheral blood mononuclear cells, obtained in the third trimester of pregnancy. The source of this sequence is a female donor with multiple sclerosis, enrolled in a pregnancy study. The V gene is TRBV29-1, the J gene TRBJ2-3; TRBD1 matches 7 bases. CDR3 in DNA: TGCAGCGAAAGACAGGGAACAGATACGCAGTATTTT. Translation: CSERQGTDTQYF.